Here is one T cell receptor (beta chain) with its context. TCRdb ran MiXCR on the RACE reads and lists one entry per CDR3 protein. The sample carries 200,000 to 300,000 distinct CDR3 sequences, 7% to 10% recorded once. The germline V gene encodes CDR1 MNHNS and CDR2 SASEGT. The CDR3 runs 15 residues. The J segment lost 7 bases and the V segment lost 11 bases, leaving 12 bases of the junction unmatched. Time point reported: pre-sensitization, week 0. Treatment denoted: therapeutic diphenylcyclopropenone sensitization with weekly scalp DPC. This record comes from a study of human T cells and chemical hapten exposure.

This chain joins TRBV6-1 and TRBJ2-1; 12 bases match TRBD1. The receptor was isolated from a woman in her forties with alopecia areata. Some clones in this sample may be carry-over from other donors' samples. The starting material was whole blood, obtained in connection with sensitization to the hapten diphenylcyclopropenone (DPC). The CDR3, as DNA: TGTGCCCTCGAAAGTGGGACAGGGGGCCGGAATGAGCAGTTCTTC. Protein: CALESGTGGRNEQFF.